A single sample is the source of the 27 T cell receptor beta chains below, sequenced in a study of T cells in tumors after PD-1 blockade. Repertoires were generated with immunoSEQ multiplex PCR, while TCRdb's copy carries only in-frame clones and drops some. The sample consists of around 14,000 clones, around two thirds of them appearing once. Here the sequenced sample was tumor tissue, taken after anti-PD-1 treatment. The source of these receptors is a human donor with cutaneous squamous cell carcinoma.

The J gene is TRBJ1-2, the V gene TRBV5-4, with D maybe TRBD1 (5 bases). CDR1 is SGHNT, CDR2 YYREEE, per germline (reference sequence). The CDR3 extends over 15 amino acids. Trimming pared 1 base from V and 1 base from J, leaving 11 bases between. CDR3 coding DNA: TGTGCCAGCAGCTTGAGACAGACCAGTAACTATGGCTACACCTTC. Protein sequence: CASSLRQTSNYGYTF.

A remark on this clone: The junction departs from germline at one end; a sequencing error may be responsible. The V gene is TRBV18, the J gene TRBJ2-7; D gene ambiguous. CDR3 size: 11 residues. In germline, CDR1 is KGHSH, CDR2 LQKENI. DNA of the CDR3: TGTGCCAGCTCGTACTCCGACGAGCAGTACTTC. Its protein is CASSYSDEQYF.

The V gene is TRBV27, the J gene TRBJ2-7, with 8 bases that match TRBD1. Germline-derived CDR1 and CDR2 are MNHEY and SMNVEV (reference sequence). V lost 3 bases to trimming and J lost 1 base; unmatched junction nucleotides: 2. The length of the CDR3 is 14 residues. The CDR3 sequence: CASSFGQGSYEQYF. Written as DNA, the CDR3 is TGTGCCAGCAGTTTCGGACAGGGTTCCTACGAGCAGTACTTC.

The chain combines TRBV6-5 with TRBJ2-2; D call uncertain. Germline V gene sequence: CDR1 MNHEY, CDR2 SVGAGI. The CDR3 is 15 residues long. The ends were cut back, 10 bases at V and 4 bases at J, with 19 bases in the middle. CDR3 sequence: CAISFGVWGTGELFF. The CDR3 region has the DNA TGTGCCATCTCGTTTGGGGTCTGGGGCACCGGGGAGCTGTTTTTT.

The rearrangement joins TRBV28 to TRBJ2-7; D is perhaps TRBD2 (6 bases). Germline V gene sequence: CDR1 MDHEN, CDR2 SYDVKM. Trimming pared 11 bases from V and 5 bases from J, leaving 19 bases between. The CDR3 consists of 13 residues. The CDR3 DNA reads TGTGCCGCGGGGACCCTCCTTGGCGACGAGCAGTACTTC. This sequence encodes CAAGTLLGDEQYF.

J is TRBJ2-5 and V is TRBV13; weak D call: TRBD1 (6 bases). V was shortened by 6 bases and J by 4 bases, with 12 bases between the two germline ends. CDR3 length equals 13 residues. Germline CDR1 is PRHDT and CDR2 is FYEKMQ (reference sequence). The CDR3: CASRTTGSETQYF. CDR3 in DNA: TGTGCCAGCAGAACCACAGGGTCAGAGACCCAGTACTTC. Combining the CDR3 with reference TRBV13 and TRBJ2-5 gives the whole variable domain AAGVIQSPRHLIKEKRETATLKCYPIPRHDTVYWYQQGPGQDPQFLISFYEKMQSDKGSIPDRFSAQQFSDYHSELNMSSLELGDSALYFCASRTTGSETQYFGPGTRLLVL.

V usage is TRBV7-2 and J usage is TRBJ2-3; D gene uncertain. CDR1 SGHTA and CDR2 FQGNSA come from the germline V gene. The V and J ends lost 2 bases and 1 base respectively, with 13 bases between them. There are 16 residues in the CDR3. CDR3 sequence: CASSLQVASGTDTQYF. CDR3 DNA: TGTGCCAGCAGCTTACAGGTGGCCAGCGGCACAGATACGCAGTATTTT.

This rearrangement joins TRBV12-2 to TRBJ2-5; the table calls TRBD2, which could not be checked here. TRBV12-2 is a listed pseudogene. The CDR3 has 18 residues. CDR3 region: CASRLRSPGTSGIGTQYF. The CDR3 bases are TGTGCAAGTCGCTTACGGTCGCCCGGGACTAGCGGGATCGGGACCCAGTACTTC.

The chain couples TRBV10-1 to TRBJ2-7; TRBD1 aligns across 7 bases. This CDR3 has 15 residues. J lost 3 bases, V lost 4 bases, and 9 bases had no gene match. Germline CDR1 is WNHNN and CDR2 is SYGVQD (reference sequence). The CDR3 protein is CASSGGDSSFYEQYF. The CDR3 bases are TGCGCCAGCAGTGGAGGGGACAGTTCCTTCTACGAGCAGTACTTC.

The chain combines TRBV2 with TRBJ2-7; no firm D call. The CDR3 runs 12 residues. Trimming removed 6 bases at V and 4 bases at J, with 10 bases between. The germline gives CDR1 SNHLY, CDR2 FYNNEI. The CDR3 here is CASRGTVYEQYF. The DNA of the CDR3 is TGTGCCAGCAGGGGAACAGTTTACGAGCAGTACTTC.

This clone was observed once. The chain has TRBV4-3 and TRBJ2-1; tentatively, D is TRBD2 (6 bases). The CDR3 extends over 16 amino acids. Germline CDR1 and CDR2: LGHNA and YSLEER. V was trimmed by 3 bases and J by 0 bases, leaving 12 bases between them. The CDR3 sequence is CASSQRDWSSYNEQFF. The CDR3 DNA is TGCGCCAGCAGCCAGAGGGACTGGAGCTCCTACAATGAGCAGTTCTTC.

This chain joins TRBV6-5 and TRBJ2-5, with a possible D match to TRBD2 (6 bases). Trimming removed 2 bases from V and 5 bases from J, with 15 bases in between. The CDR3 loop spans 15 amino acids. Germline loops: CDR1 MNHEY, CDR2 SVGAGI. CDR3 DNA sequence: TGTGCCAGCAGTTACGGAGGGAACGGCTACGAGACCCAGTACTTC. It translates to CASSYGGNGYETQYF.

The genes are TRBV6-1 and TRBJ2-1; 13 nucleotides match TRBD2. This CDR3 region has 18 residues. Germline CDR1 and CDR2: MNHNS and SASEGT. V was clipped by 0 bases and J by 7 bases; unmatched bases: 9. The CDR3 spells CASSEARGGTSGKNEQFF. The CDR3 DNA follows: TGTGCCAGCAGTGAAGCAAGAGGGGGGACTAGCGGGAAAAATGAGCAGTTCTTC.

The chain has TRBV29-1 and TRBJ2-7; 10 bases are shared with TRBD1. V trimming: 6 bases; J trimming: 2 bases; junction bases outside the gene matches: 4. This CDR3 has 13 residues. Germline V CDR1 and CDR2: SQVTM, ANQGSEA. The CDR3 sequence: CSVGDRGAYEQYF. The CDR3, as DNA: TGCAGCGTGGGGGACAGGGGCGCCTACGAGCAGTACTTC.

The chain uses TRBV3-1 (or the pseudogene TRBV3-2) and TRBJ1-3; TRBD1 is a possible D gene (5 bases). CDR3 length: 16 amino acids. Germline lookup yields CDR1 LGHDT and CDR2 YNNKEL (reference sequence). Trimming took off 1 base at V and 4 bases at J, with 14 bases between the two ends. The CDR3 nucleotides read TGTGCCAGCAGCCAAGTTGGGGCCAGGACCGGAAACACCATATATTTT. Protein product: CASSQVGARTGNTIYF.

V and J are TRBV6-5 and TRBJ1-1; the D is unclear. Trimming removed 0 bases at V and 5 bases at J, with 13 bases between. The length of the CDR3 is 15 residues. Germline CDR1 reads MNHEY; CDR2 reads SVGAGI. CDR3 in amino acids: CASSYSRGSRTEAFF. CDR3 bases: TGTGCCAGCAGTTACTCGAGAGGGAGTAGGACTGAAGCTTTCTTT.

The chain carries TRBV10-3 and TRBJ1-2; 10 bases are a match to TRBD1. The trim removed 4 bases at V and 6 bases at J, leaving 5 bases unmatched. This CDR3 is built from 14 residues. Germline assignment: CDR1 ENHRY and CDR2 SYGVKD. Here the CDR3 DNA reads TGTGCCATCAGTGCCGGGACAGGGGCTGATGGCTACACCTTC. It specifies CAISAGTGADGYTF.

The chain recombines TRBV12-3 or TRBV12-4 with TRBJ1-2; D not certain. V was pared by 6 bases and J by 4 bases, with 12 bases between. This CDR3 has 13 amino acids. This CDR3 is CASRESGVYGYTF. CDR3 nucleotides: TGTGCCAGCAGGGAGTCCGGGGTCTATGGCTACACCTTC.

The V and J genes are TRBV30 and TRBJ1-3; TRBD1 agrees at 12 bases. The J segment lost 2 bases and the V segment lost 5 bases, leaving 4 bases of the junction unmatched. Germline V gives CDR1 GTSNPN, CDR2 SVGIG (reference sequence). The CDR3 spans 15 residues. The CDR3 DNA reads as TGTGCCTGGTCAAGGGACAGGGGGCCTGGAAACACCATATATTTT. Translation gives CAWSRDRGPGNTIYF. Complete variable domain (other parts from reference TRBV30 and TRBJ1-3): SQTIHQWPATLVQPVGSPLSLECTVEGTSNPNLYWYRQAAGRGLQLLFYSVGIGQISSEVPQNLSASRPQDRQFILSSKKLLLSDSGFYLCAWSRDRGPGNTIYFGEGSWLTVV.

The chain combines TRBV18 with TRBJ2-7; no firm D call. This CDR3 has 15 residues. V lost 3 bases and J 7 bases, leaving 19 bases between the germline ends. Germline-derived CDR1 and CDR2 are KGHSH and LQKENI. The CDR3: CASSPSEGTIREQYF. Here the CDR3 DNA reads TGTGCCAGCTCACCCTCTGAAGGAACTATCCGGGAGCAGTACTTC.

This chain joins TRBV27 and TRBJ2-2, with D unresolved. CDR1 and CDR2 from the germline V gene are MNHEY and SMNVEV (reference sequence). The CDR3 extends over 14 amino acids. The V end lost 5 bases, the J end lost 6 bases, and 13 bases lay between the germline ends. CDR3 nucleotide sequence: TGTGCCAGCAGTACCCGCCGCGCCCCCGGGGAGCTGTTTTTT. Protein product: CASSTRRAPGELFF.

V is TRBV18 and J is TRBJ2-1, with 15 bases fitting TRBD2. This CDR3 is built from 17 residues. CDR1 and CDR2 (germline): KGHSH, LQKENI. J was trimmed by 9 bases and V by 3 bases; bases with no gene match: 9. CDR3 in DNA: TGTGCCAGCTCACCGACCAGAGGACTAGCGGGGGGGGGTGAGCAGTTCTTC. As protein: CASSPTRGLAGGGEQFF.

The chain links TRBV5-4 to TRBJ2-1; 10 bases match TRBD2. V gave up 4 bases and J gave up 8 bases; unmatched junction bases: 3. The CDR3 spans 13 residues. Germline V gene sequence: CDR1 SGHNT, CDR2 YYREEE (reference sequence). For the CDR3, the DNA is TGTGCCAGCAGCCTTAGCGGGGGGCATGAGCAGTTCTTC. This gives the protein CASSLSGGHEQFF.

The CDR3, as DNA: TGTGCCAGCAGTTTGCCTCAACGGACAGGGAATTCCTACGAGCAGTACTTC. It translates to CASSLPQRTGNSYEQYF. V and J are TRBV27 and TRBJ2-7, with 8 bases lining up with TRBD1. Germline loops: CDR1 MNHEY, CDR2 SMNVEV (reference sequence). The CDR3 runs to 17 residues. V gave up 3 bases and J gave up 1 base; unmatched junction bases: 11.

This chain links TRBV2 with TRBJ2-7; D is possibly TRBD2 (7 bases). Germline lookup yields CDR1 SNHLY and CDR2 FYNNEI. The CDR3 runs 13 residues. V lost 7 bases and J lost 4, with 14 bases in between. The CDR3 nucleotides are TGTGCCAGCATGGGCAGGGGACTATACGAGCAGTACTTC. It encodes CASMGRGLYEQYF.

This rearrangement joins TRBV19 to TRBJ1-6, with D tentatively TRBD1 (5 bases). This CDR3 comprises 18 residues. The V end was cut by 3 bases, the J end by 0 bases, with 15 bases between. Germline V lookup: CDR1 LNHDA, CDR2 SQIVND (reference sequence). The CDR3: CASSMGQGQSSYNSPLHF. The CDR3 DNA follows: TGTGCCAGTAGTATGGGGCAGGGCCAAAGCTCCTATAATTCACCCCTCCACTTT.

The genes are TRBV11-2 and TRBJ2-7; 7 bases agree with TRBD2. This CDR3 spans 15 amino acids. Germline V gene lookup returns CDR1 SGHAT and CDR2 FQNNGV. V lost 3 bases to trimming and J lost 6 bases; unmatched junction nucleotides: 11. The CDR3 DNA sequence: TGTGCCAGCAGCTTGGGTGCGGGAGTAACAGCCGAGCAGTACTTC. This encodes CASSLGAGVTAEQYF.